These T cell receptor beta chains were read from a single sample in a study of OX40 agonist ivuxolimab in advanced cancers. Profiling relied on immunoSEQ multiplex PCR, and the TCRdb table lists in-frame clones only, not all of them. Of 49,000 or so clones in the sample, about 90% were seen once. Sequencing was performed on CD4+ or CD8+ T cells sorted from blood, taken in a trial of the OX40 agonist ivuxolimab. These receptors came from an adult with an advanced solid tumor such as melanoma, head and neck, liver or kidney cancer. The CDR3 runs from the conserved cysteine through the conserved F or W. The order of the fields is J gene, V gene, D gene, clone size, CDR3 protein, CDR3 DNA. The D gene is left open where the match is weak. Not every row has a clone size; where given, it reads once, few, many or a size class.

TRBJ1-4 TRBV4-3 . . CASSQDTGPSTNEKLFF TGCGCCAGCAGCCAAGATACGGGACCGTCAACTAATGAAAAACTGTTTTTT
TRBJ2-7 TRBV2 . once CASSEALGYEQYF TGTGCCAGCAGTGAAGCTTTGGGATACGAGCAGTACTTC
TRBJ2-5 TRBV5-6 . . CASSPYKPGGYQETQYF TGTGCCAGCAGCCCATACAAGCCGGGGGGCTACCAAGAGACCCAGTACTTC
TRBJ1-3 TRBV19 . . CASSSSVFSGNTIYF TGTGCCAGTAGCTCCTCAGTTTTCTCTGGAAACACCATATATTTT
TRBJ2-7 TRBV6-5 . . CASSYRGFEQYF TGTGCCAGCAGTTACAGGGGGTTCGAGCAGTACTTC
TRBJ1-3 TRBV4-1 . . CASSQDVTRWAGNTIYF TGCGCCAGCAGCCAAGACGTAACCCGTTGGGCTGGAAACACCATATATTTT
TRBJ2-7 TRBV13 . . CASSLRITRGGEQYF TGTGCCAGCAGCTTAAGGATCACGAGGGGGGGCGAGCAGTACTTC
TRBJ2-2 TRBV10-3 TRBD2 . CAITEPTSGANTGELFF TGTGCCATCACCGAACCTACTAGCGGGGCGAACACCGGGGAGCTGTTTTTT
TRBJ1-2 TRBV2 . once CASSEKGSGYGYTF TGTGCCAGCAGTGAGAAGGGTAGCGGCTATGGCTACACCTTC
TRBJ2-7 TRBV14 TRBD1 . CASRRQGDYEQYF TGTGCCAGCAGACGACAGGGTGACTACGAGCAGTACTTC
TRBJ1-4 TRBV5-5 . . CASSWTYPGMLSEKLFF TGTGCCAGCAGCTGGACCTACCCAGGGATGTTATCTGAAAAACTGTTTTTT
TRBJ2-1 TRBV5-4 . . CASSLFSYNEQFF TGTGCCAGCAGCTTGTTCTCCTACAATGAGCAGTTCTTC
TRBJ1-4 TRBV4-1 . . CASSHQQGEGEKLFF TGCGCCAGCAGCCACCAACAGGGAGAAGGTGAAAAACTGTTTTTT
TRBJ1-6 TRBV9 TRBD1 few CASSLPGQTNSPLHF TGTGCCAGCAGCTTACCGGGACAGACGAATTCACCCCTCCACTTT
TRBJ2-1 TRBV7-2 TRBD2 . CASSQGLAGGNEQFF TGTGCCAGCAGCCAAGGACTAGCGGGAGGCAACGAGCAGTTCTTC
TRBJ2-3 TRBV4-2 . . CASSPRASDTQYF TGTGCCAGCAGCCCCCGGGCCTCGGATACGCAGTATTTT
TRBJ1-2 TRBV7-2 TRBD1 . CASSSTETGDDYGYTF TGTGCCAGCAGCTCTACAGAAACAGGGGACGACTATGGCTACACCTTC
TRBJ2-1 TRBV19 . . CASSSPGAMFLFF TGTGCCAGTAGTAGTCCCGGGGCCATGTTTCTGTTCTTC
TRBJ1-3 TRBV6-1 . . CASSEPPAAYSGNTIYF TGTGCCAGCAGTGAACCCCCCGCAGCGTACTCTGGAAACACCATATATTTT
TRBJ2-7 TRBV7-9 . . CASSPTTGYEQYF TGTGCCAGCAGTCCCACAACAGGGTACGAGCAGTACTTC
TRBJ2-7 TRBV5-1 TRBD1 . CASSSRDSTYEQYF TGCGCCAGCAGCTCCCGGGACAGTACCTACGAGCAGTACTTC
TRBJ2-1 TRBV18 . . CASSPPGGAFYNEQFF TGTGCCAGCTCACCACCGGGCGGGGCCTTTTACAATGAGCAGTTCTTC
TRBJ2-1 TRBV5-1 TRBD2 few CASSLTSGGISYNEQFF TGCGCCAGCAGCTTGACTAGCGGGGGGATCTCCTACAATGAGCAGTTCTTC
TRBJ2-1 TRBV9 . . CASSVSRGPRIHEQFF TGTGCCAGCAGCGTATCTCGGGGACCGAGGATCCATGAGCAGTTCTTC
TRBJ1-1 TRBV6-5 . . CASSSNPHGTEAFF TGTGCCAGCAGTTCCAATCCACACGGCACTGAAGCTTTCTTT
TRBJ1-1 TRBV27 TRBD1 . CASSLSGQGYTEAFF TGTGCCAGCAGTTTATCGGGACAGGGGTACACTGAAGCTTTCTTT
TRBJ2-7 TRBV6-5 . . CASTFADGYYEQYF TGTGCCAGCACCTTCGCTGACGGTTACTACGAGCAGTACTTC